The 31 T cell receptor beta chains below all came from one sample that was sequenced in a study of OX40 agonist ivuxolimab in advanced cancers. Profiled with immunoSEQ multiplex PCR; TCRdb holds only in-frame clones, not every one. The data show 45,000 or so clones, roughly 86% seen once. The specimen was CD4+ or CD8+ T cells sorted from blood, collected in a trial of the OX40 agonist ivuxolimab. These receptors originate from an adult with an advanced solid tumor such as melanoma, head and neck, liver or kidney cancer.

The chain couples TRBV18 to TRBJ1-5, with D possibly matching TRBD1 (5 bases). V dropped 6 bases and J dropped 5 bases, with 14 bases sitting between them. CDR3 length: 14 amino acids. The germline V gene encodes CDR1 KGHSH and CDR2 LQKENI. The CDR3 DNA follows: TGTGCCAGCTCTCAGACAGTGCAAGATCAGCCCCAGCATTTT. The encoded protein is CASSQTVQDQPQHF.

The rearrangement joins TRBV7-9 to TRBJ2-7; 13 bases are shared with TRBD2. J lost 7 bases, V lost 10 bases, and 13 bases had no gene match. This CDR3 has 15 amino acids. Germline CDR1 and CDR2: SEHNR and FQNEAQ (reference sequence). CDR3 sequence (DNA): TGTGCCACCTCCTGGACTAGCGGGAGAGTAAAGGAGCAGTACTTC. Its protein is CATSWTSGRVKEQYF.

The genes are TRBV5-1 and TRBJ2-3; tentatively, D is TRBD2 (5 bases). Trimming took 0 bases from V and 2 from J, leaving 16 bases between them. Germline loops: CDR1 SGHRS, CDR2 YFSETQ. The CDR3 spans 17 residues. CDR3 loop: CASSLDVTRAFTDTQYF. In nucleotides, the CDR3 is TGCGCCAGCAGCTTGGACGTGACGCGGGCCTTCACAGATACGCAGTATTTT.

The DNA for the CDR3 is TGTGCCAGCAGTTTAATACAAGACGCGTCAGATACGCAGTATTTT. As protein: CASSLIQDASDTQYF. This chain connects TRBV28 to TRBJ2-3; D remains unclear. Germline loops: CDR1 MDHEN, CDR2 SYDVKM. The CDR3 extends over 15 amino acids. Deletions cut 2 bases from V and 4 bases from J, with 13 bases between.

V and J are TRBV18 and TRBJ2-3, with D perhaps being TRBD1 or TRBD2 (5 bases each). Germline V gives CDR1 KGHSH, CDR2 LQKENI. The CDR3 has 15 residues. V was cut by 6 bases and J by 1 base, with 14 bases left in between. The CDR3 nucleotides read TGTGCCAGCTCCCCATCGCGAGGGGGCACAGATACGCAGTATTTT. It codes for CASSPSRGGTDTQYF.

V is TRBV6-5 and J is TRBJ2-7; the match to TRBD1 covers 9 bases. CDR3 length: 15 residues. Germline trimming cut 2 bases from V and 2 bases from J; bases unmatched to any gene: 4. Germline V gene data show CDR1 as MNHEY and CDR2 as SVGAGI. The CDR3: CASSYGGTGTYEQYF. DNA of the CDR3: TGTGCCAGCAGTTACGGAGGGACAGGGACCTACGAGCAGTACTTC.

J is TRBJ1-4 and V is TRBV7-2; D is possibly TRBD1 (5 bases). From germline, CDR1 is SGHTA and CDR2 FQGNSA. The CDR3 is 17 amino acids. The ends were cut back, 0 bases at V and 8 bases at J, with 19 bases in the middle. Here the CDR3 DNA reads TGTGCCAGCAGCTTAGCGTTGGGACCGCCATCAAGGGAAAAACTGTTTTTT. It is translated as CASSLALGPPSREKLFF.

This chain uses TRBV5-1 with TRBJ2-2, with D maybe TRBD2 (5 bases). Deletions cut 2 bases from V and 6 bases from J, with 23 bases between. This CDR3 has 18 residues. The germline V gene has CDR1 SGHRS and CDR2 YFSETQ. CDR3 amino acids: CASSFNSIRTSTSGELFF. CDR3 DNA: TGCGCCAGCAGCTTCAATTCAATTAGGACTTCAACGTCCGGGGAGCTGTTTTTT.

This clone was seen a handful of times. The V gene is TRBV21-1, the J gene TRBJ2-3; TRBD2 is taken as the D call from the table, unchecked against the DNA. TRBV21-1 is flagged as a pseudogene. The CDR3 totals 17 residues. This chain's CDR3 is CASSTDGTENCTDTQYF. CDR3 nucleotides: TGTGCCAGCAGCACAGATGGCACGGAGAATTGTACAGATACGCAGTATTTT.

The V and J genes are TRBV7-8 and TRBJ2-7; 15 bases align to TRBD2. Losses at the gene ends were 3 bases for V and 4 bases for J; bases not matched to a gene: 4. Germline V CDR1 and CDR2: SGHVS, FQNEAQ. This CDR3 comprises 16 residues. CDR3 sequence: CASSFGLAGGSYEQYF. DNA of the CDR3: TGTGCCAGCAGCTTCGGACTAGCGGGAGGGTCGTACGAGCAGTACTTC.

The chain is built from TRBV5-1 and TRBJ1-5; possible D gene TRBD1, 5 bases. Germline-derived CDR1 and CDR2 are SGHRS and YFSETQ. Trimming pared 0 bases from V and 9 bases from J, leaving 19 bases between. This CDR3 has 16 residues. This chain's CDR3 is CASSLGSGQGEGPQHF. The CDR3 nucleotides are TGCGCCAGCAGCTTGGGCAGCGGGCAGGGCGAAGGGCCCCAGCATTTT.

This chain joins TRBV5-1 and TRBJ2-1; 7 bases are shared with TRBD2. CDR3 size: 15 residues. The germline gives CDR1 SGHRS, CDR2 YFSETQ. Germline trimming cut 0 bases from V and 2 bases from J; bases unmatched to any gene: 2. The CDR3 is CASSLASGAYNEQFF. The CDR3 nucleotides are TGCGCCAGCAGCTTGGCTAGCGGTGCCTACAATGAGCAGTTCTTC.

The rearrangement joins TRBV28 to TRBJ1-1; D is undetermined. Germline CDR1 is MDHEN and CDR2 is SYDVKM. The CDR3 length is 12 residues. The germline V and J ends were trimmed by 7 bases and 1 base, with 7 bases remaining between them. The DNA for the CDR3 is TGTGCCAGCATGCCCTCGAACACTGAAGCTTTCTTT. It codes for CASMPSNTEAFF.

V gene TRBV27 combines with J gene TRBJ2-2; the D is unclear. V was clipped by 2 bases and J by 6 bases, with 16 bases between them. Germline CDR1 and CDR2: MNHEY and SMNVEV (reference sequence). This CDR3 comprises 16 residues. The CDR3 DNA reads as TGTGCCAGCAGTTTAAGCCGCGCCGGTTTTGCCGGGGAGCTGTTTTTT. This sequence encodes CASSLSRAGFAGELFF.

The genes are TRBV14 and TRBJ1-1; D remains unclear. The CDR3 spans 14 residues. With 4 bases removed from V and 11 bases from J, the gap between germline ends came to 20 bases. Germline values: CDR1 SGHDN, CDR2 FVKESK. Here the CDR3 reads CASSRRPTMLGAFF. The CDR3 region has the DNA TGTGCCAGCAGCCGAAGACCAACTATGCTGGGCGCTTTCTTT.

The genes are TRBV5-1 and TRBJ2-3; TRBD1 aligns across 10 bases. Germline CDR1 is SGHRS and CDR2 is YFSETQ. V was pared by 3 bases and J by 2 bases, with 6 bases of the junction left unmatched. The CDR3 is 16 amino acids. CDR3 residues: CASSSRQGALTDTQYF. The CDR3 DNA reads as TGCGCCAGCAGCTCCCGACAGGGGGCCCTCACAGATACGCAGTATTTT.

The count of this clone is one. The junction departs from germline at one end; a sequencing error may be responsible. The genes are TRBV11-3 and TRBJ1-2, with 8 bases aligning to TRBD1. The CDR3 is made up of 12 amino acids. Germline loops: CDR1 SGHNT, CDR2 YENEEA. The DNA for the CDR3 is TGTGCCAGCAGCTTAGATACAGGGGGAGACTTCTTC. This encodes CASSLDTGGDFF.

The chain employs TRBV5-1 and TRBJ2-5; perhaps TRBD2 as D (6 bases). The CDR3 loop spans 16 amino acids. Germline V lookup: CDR1 SGHRS, CDR2 YFSETQ. V shed 5 bases and J shed 2 bases, with 19 bases lying between them. For the CDR3, the DNA is TGCGCCAGCAGTCGAGCCCCTCGGGCGGGACAAGAGACCCAGTACTTC. It is translated as CASSRAPRAGQETQYF.

CDR3 bases: TGTGCCAGCAGTTTAGCGGGAGGAGCCGCGAGTACGCAGTATTTT. This encodes CASSLAGGAASTQYF. The gene calls are TRBV28 and TRBJ2-3; 8 positions match TRBD2. Germline V lookup: CDR1 MDHEN, CDR2 SYDVKM. This CDR3 has 15 residues. J lost 8 bases, V lost 2 bases, and 9 bases had no gene match.

The chain joins TRBV11-3 to TRBJ2-7; TRBD2 aligns across 9 bases. The trim removed 5 bases at V and 2 bases at J, leaving 4 bases unmatched. This CDR3 comprises 14 residues. Germline CDR1 is SGHNT and CDR2 is YENEEA. Here the CDR3 DNA reads TGTGCCAGCAGCCTCGGCGGGGGGGCCTACGAGCAGTACTTC. This sequence encodes CASSLGGGAYEQYF.

This sequence joins TRBV7-2 and TRBJ2-7, with TRBD2 identical over 9 bases. V trimming: 6 bases; J trimming: 3 bases; junction bases outside the gene matches: 3. Germline V gives CDR1 SGHTA, CDR2 FQGNSA. The CDR3 has 13 residues. CDR3 residues: CASSISGSYEQYF. The CDR3 DNA sequence: TGTGCCAGCAGTATTAGCGGGAGCTACGAGCAGTACTTC. Supplemented by reference TRBV7-2 and TRBJ2-7, the full variable domain reads GAGVSQSPSNKVTEKGKDVELRCDPISGHTALYWYRQSLGQGLEFLIYFQGNSAPDKSGLPSDRFSAERTGGSVSTLTIQRTQQEDSAVYLCASSISGSYEQYFGPGTRLTVT.

The CDR3 DNA reads TGTGCCAGCAGCTTGGGGCGGGGGAGCTCCTACGAGCAGTACTTC. This codes for CASSLGRGSSYEQYF. This rearrangement joins TRBV5-4 to TRBJ2-7; 7 bases match TRBD2. V lost 0 bases, J lost 0 bases, and 3 bases stayed unmatched. This CDR3 region has 15 residues. Germline V gene data show CDR1 as SGHNT and CDR2 as YYREEE (reference sequence).

This chain joins TRBV28 and TRBJ2-7; D remains unclear. V shed 5 bases and J shed 0 bases, with 14 bases lying between them. This CDR3 has 15 amino acids. Germline CDR1 and CDR2: MDHEN and SYDVKM. CDR3 coding DNA: TGTGCCAGCAGTAGAACCTCCCTCGGCTCCTACGAGCAGTACTTC. Translating gives CASSRTSLGSYEQYF.

V gene TRBV5-5 combines with J gene TRBJ1-2; 9 bases map to TRBD1. Germline assignment: CDR1 SGHKS and CDR2 YYEKEE (reference sequence). Unmatched junction bases numbered 6, after V lost 1 base and J lost 8 bases. This CDR3 is 14 amino acids long. This chain's CDR3 is CASSLLGTGRGYTF. CDR3 sequence (DNA): TGTGCCAGCAGCTTGTTGGGGACAGGGAGAGGCTACACCTTC.

The J gene is TRBJ1-4, the V gene TRBV21-1; no DNA check was done on the table's D call, TRBD1. TRBV21-1 is a pseudogene segment. The CDR3 is 13 residues long. The CDR3 protein is CASRAGTNEKLFF. CDR3 sequence (DNA): TGTGCCAGCAGGGCTGGCACTAATGAAAAACTGTTTTTT.

The chain joins TRBV27 to TRBJ2-7; TRBD1 aligns across 10 bases. V dropped 3 bases and J dropped 6; count of bases not matched to a gene: 8. CDR1 and CDR2 (germline): MNHEY, SMNVEV (reference sequence). This CDR3 is 15 amino acids long. CDR3 protein: CASSLLAGQGGEQYF. The CDR3 DNA follows: TGTGCCAGCAGTTTGCTGGCCGGACAGGGGGGCGAGCAGTACTTC.

This clone was seen just once. V gene TRBV6-5 combines with J gene TRBJ2-7, with D possibly called TRBD1 or TRBD2 (5 bases each). Germline lookup yields CDR1 MNHEY and CDR2 SVGAGI. With 0 bases removed from V and 4 bases from J, the gap between germline ends came to 10 bases. The CDR3 loop spans 14 amino acids. CDR3 protein: CASSYSGTTYEQYF. DNA of the CDR3: TGTGCCAGCAGTTACTCGGGGACGACGTACGAGCAGTACTTC.

The rearrangement uses TRBV7-2 and TRBJ1-2; D call uncertain. This CDR3 is 12 amino acids long. Germline CDR1 SGHTA, CDR2 FQGNSA. Trimming shortened V by 2 bases and J by 13 bases, and 14 bases separated the two germline ends. CDR3 protein: CASSLSAAIVTF. The CDR3 DNA sequence: TGTGCCAGCAGCTTATCTGCAGCTATCGTCACCTTC.

This clone has a handful of counts. The rearrangement links TRBV27 to TRBJ2-3; TRBD1 matches 12 bases. Per germline, CDR1 MNHEY and CDR2 SMNVEV (reference sequence). The CDR3 contains 16 residues. V was pared by 6 bases and J by 3 bases, with 7 bases of the junction left unmatched. This chain's CDR3 is CASSRRGQGATDTQYF. The CDR3 DNA sequence: TGTGCCAGCAGCCGAAGGGGACAGGGGGCGACAGATACGCAGTATTTT.

The chain is built from TRBV7-9 and TRBJ1-2; 7 bases agree with TRBD1. This CDR3 region has 14 residues. V lost 1 base and J lost 5; bases outside the gene matches: 4. Germline V lookup: CDR1 SEHNR, CDR2 FQNEAQ (reference sequence). The CDR3 bases are TGTGCCAGCAGCTTAGGTGGGACAGATTATGGCTACACCTTC. Residues: CASSLGGTDYGYTF.

This clone was observed a single time. The rearrangement uses TRBV15 and TRBJ2-7; weak D call: TRBD1 (6 bases). The CDR3 is 14 amino acids. The germline CDR1 and CDR2 sequences are LNHNV and YYDKDF (reference sequence). V was shortened by 0 bases and J by 2 bases, with 8 bases between the two germline ends. The CDR3 bases are TGTGCCACCAGCAGAGAAGGGGGAACCTACGAGCAGTACTTC. It is translated as CATSREGGTYEQYF.